The source of this TCR beta chain is a study of early T cells in non-severe SARS-CoV-2 infection. Overall study: Unsorted whole-blood RNA was sequenced in bulk, leaving chains unpaired.

Molecules of cDNA were individually given unique molecular identifiers that were attached to them. TCRdb ran MiXCR on the 5' RACE reads and lists one entry per CDR3 protein. Of 38,000 or so distinct CDR3 sequences in the sample, approximately 4.6% were seen once. This clonotype was seen repeatedly, ten times or more. Its antigen remains unidentified. In germline, CDR1 is DFQATT, CDR2 SNEGSKA (reference sequence). The V and J ends lost 5 bases and 8 bases, in that order; junction bases with no gene match: 13. The length of the CDR3 is 15 residues. Study-wide findings and caveats: Matching against VDJdb likely underestimated virus-specific expansions, favoring anti-spike CD8.

This TCR was sampled from an adult who was a healthcare worker with PCR-confirmed SARS-CoV-2 infection or an uninfected control (not recorded which). The sequencing input was whole blood. This rearrangement joins TRBV20-1 to TRBJ1-4; TRBD1 agrees at 8 bases. The CDR3 DNA is TGCAGTGCTCGAGGCGCGACAGGGGAGGTCGAAAAACTGTTTTTT. This codes for CSARGATGEVEKLFF.